Listed here are 25 T cell receptor beta chains from one sample, sequenced in a study of blood T cell repertoires in COVID-19. Clones were sequenced by immunoSEQ multiplex PCR, and TCRdb holds only the in-frame ones, with some missing. The sample lists roughly 180,000 clones, more than 75% occurring once. Sequenced: peripheral blood. Receptors originate from a woman aged 50 to 60 with COVID-19, enrolled during active disease.

The gene calls are TRBV20-1 and TRBJ1-2; D is unclear. This CDR3 contains 12 residues. CDR1 is DFQATT, CDR2 SNEGSKA, per germline (reference sequence). The germline V and J ends were trimmed by 3 bases and 8 bases, with 13 bases remaining between them. Here the CDR3 DNA reads TGCAGTGCTAGTGAAGGCGGCGTGGGCTACACCTTC. Translation gives CSASEGGVGYTF.

The chain couples TRBV4-1 to TRBJ1-6, with 12 bases identical to TRBD1. Per germline, CDR1 MGHRA and CDR2 YSYEKL. V lost 5 bases and J lost 9; bases outside the gene matches: 8. The CDR3 contains 16 residues. The CDR3 region is CASSDIPGQGASPLHF. The CDR3 DNA reads as TGCGCCAGCAGCGATATACCGGGACAGGGGGCTTCACCCCTCCACTTT.

This clone was seen just once. The V and J genes are TRBV14 and TRBJ2-1; 9 bases are shared with TRBD1. Losses at the gene ends were 4 bases for V and 8 bases for J; bases not matched to a gene: 12. The length of the CDR3 is 16 residues. Looked up from germline, CDR1 is SGHDN and CDR2 is FVKESK. CDR3 nucleotides: TGTGCCAGCAGCCGGGGGACAGGGTTGAAATGGGATGAGCAGTTCTTC. It specifies CASSRGTGLKWDEQFF.

J is TRBJ2-1 and V is TRBV2, with TRBD2 as a possible D gene (5 bases). V lost 7 bases and J 6 bases, leaving 7 bases between the germline ends. Germline CDR1 SNHLY, CDR2 FYNNEI. There are 11 residues in the CDR3. CDR3 sequence (DNA): TGTGCCAGCAACCTAGCCAATGAGCAGTTCTTC. This gives the protein CASNLANEQFF.

The chain has TRBV9 and TRBJ2-3; 9 nucleotides line up with TRBD2. V shed 6 bases and J 2 bases; nucleotides not matched to a gene: 10. The CDR3 contains 16 residues. CDR1 and CDR2 (germline): SGDLS, YYNGEE. For the CDR3, the DNA is TGTGCCAGCACGGGGCGCGCTAGCGGGGTCACAGATACGCAGTATTTT. This sequence encodes CASTGRASGVTDTQYF. Drawing the rest from reference TRBV9 and TRBJ2-3, the complete variable domain is DSGVTQTPKHLITATGQRVTLRCSPRSGDLSVYWYQQSLDQGLQFLIQYYNGEERAKGNILERFSAQQFPDLHSELNLSSLELGDSALYFCASTGRASGVTDTQYFGPGTRLTVL.

This clone occurred a few times. The CDR3 bases are TGTGCCAGTAGTACCTTACCGGGACAGAGCAATCAGCCCCAGCATTTT. It yields the protein CASSTLPGQSNQPQHF. The rearrangement links TRBV19 to TRBJ1-5; TRBD1 aligns across 7 bases. CDR3 length: 16 residues. V shed 4 bases, J shed 1 base, and the junction held 7 bases outside the gene matches. CDR1 LNHDA and CDR2 SQIVND come from the germline V gene (reference sequence).

The J gene is TRBJ2-2, the V gene TRBV18; no clear D gene. This CDR3 is built from 14 residues. Germline CDR1 reads KGHSH; CDR2 reads LQKENI. V dropped 2 bases and J dropped 1 base, with 5 bases sitting between them. Here the CDR3 DNA reads TGTGCCAGCTCACCAGGAGAGAACACCGGGGAGCTGTTTTTT. It codes for CASSPGENTGELFF.

The gene calls are TRBV21-1 and TRBJ2-7; the listed D gene, TRBD2, was not tested against the DNA. TRBV21-1 is an annotated pseudogene. The CDR3 has 14 residues. CDR3 protein: CASSKGPRAYEQYF. CDR3 sequence (DNA): TGTGCCAGCAGCAAAGGACCTCGGGCCTACGAGCAGTACTTC.

The rearrangement links TRBV13 to TRBJ1-2; 7 positions match TRBD1. CDR3 length: 16 amino acids. From germline, CDR1 is PRHDT and CDR2 FYEKMQ (reference sequence). J gave up 2 bases and V 5 bases, and 11 bases lay outside the gene matches. In DNA, the CDR3 is TGTGCCAGCAGCGCCAAGACAGGGAGTCGGAACTATGGCTACACCTTC. It translates to CASSAKTGSRNYGYTF.

This rearrangement joins TRBV6-6 to TRBJ1-5; D gene uncertain. CDR3 length equals 14 residues. Germline V lookup: CDR1 MNHNY, CDR2 SVGAGI (reference sequence). V was pared by 2 bases and J by 2 bases, with 7 bases between. The CDR3 DNA follows: TGTGCCAGCAGTTACATGGAGGGCAATCAGCCCCAGCATTTT. Translated: CASSYMEGNQPQHF.

This chain connects TRBV4-1 to TRBJ2-7; 9 positions agree with TRBD1. The CDR3 length is 16 residues. Germline V gene data show CDR1 as MGHRA and CDR2 as YSYEKL. Trimming removed 0 bases from V and 3 bases from J; junction bases left unmatched: 6. The CDR3, as DNA: TGCGCCAGCAGCCAAGAAGAGGACAGGGGATACTACGAGCAGTACTTC. Its protein is CASSQEEDRGYYEQYF.

The rearrangement joins TRBV6-1 to TRBJ1-5, with D unresolved. The V gene lost 1 base and the J gene lost 7 bases, with 8 bases spanning the gap. The CDR3 contains 13 residues. Germline values: CDR1 MNHNS, CDR2 SASEGT. Written as DNA, the CDR3 is TGTGCCAGCAGTGAAGTCACGGGACAGCCCCAGCATTTT. It is translated as CASSEVTGQPQHF.

This clone was picked up one time. This rearrangement joins TRBV30 to TRBJ1-1, with D unresolved. In germline, CDR1 is GTSNPN, CDR2 SVGIG (reference sequence). V gave up 3 bases and J gave up 0 bases, with 11 bases separating them. The CDR3 runs to 14 residues. CDR3 protein: CAWSQTAMNTEAFF. As DNA, the CDR3 is TGTGCCTGGAGCCAAACAGCCATGAACACTGAAGCTTTCTTT.

V is TRBV5-1 and J is TRBJ2-7; 7 bases are shared with TRBD1. V trimming: 4 bases; J trimming: 0 bases; junction bases outside the gene matches: 1. Germline V lookup: CDR1 SGHRS, CDR2 YFSETQ. This CDR3 region has 13 residues. The CDR3 region has the DNA TGCGCCAGCAGCGGGGACAGCTCCTACGAGCAGTACTTC. It translates to CASSGDSSYEQYF.

This clone was recorded once. V usage is TRBV7-2 and J usage is TRBJ1-3; D is possibly TRBD1 (5 bases). This CDR3 has 17 residues. Germline-derived CDR1 and CDR2 are SGHTA and FQGNSA. With 5 bases removed from V and 2 bases from J, the gap between germline ends came to 19 bases. The CDR3 here is CASSPSGGVKAGNTIYF. The DNA of the CDR3 is TGTGCCAGCAGCCCTAGCGGAGGGGTTAAAGCTGGAAACACCATATATTTT.

The chain links TRBV6-6 to TRBJ1-4; weak D call: TRBD1 (6 bases). CDR3 length: 11 residues. Germline values: CDR1 MNHNY, CDR2 SVGAGI (reference sequence). Trimming shortened V by 7 bases and J by 10 bases, and 10 bases separated the two germline ends. The chain's CDR3 is CASMGALKLFF. The CDR3 coding sequence is TGTGCCAGCATGGGGGCACTAAAACTGTTTTTT.

V is TRBV6-5 and J is TRBJ1-4; 7 bases are shared with TRBD1. CDR3 size: 15 residues. In germline, CDR1 is MNHEY, CDR2 SVGAGI. J gave up 4 bases and V 0 bases, and 2 bases lay outside the gene matches. The CDR3: CASSYSGTVNEKLFF. CDR3 bases: TGTGCCAGCAGTTACTCAGGGACAGTTAATGAAAAACTGTTTTTT.

J is TRBJ2-3 and V is TRBV3-1 (or the pseudogene TRBV3-2), with TRBD2 identical over 12 bases. Germline CDR1 reads LGHDT; CDR2 reads YNNKEL (reference sequence). The CDR3 spans 17 residues. V was clipped by 4 bases and J by 1 base; unmatched bases: 6. The CDR3 spells CASSLTSGGRGTDTQYF. In DNA form, the CDR3 reads TGTGCCAGCAGCCTGACTAGCGGGGGTCGGGGCACAGATACGCAGTATTTT.

The V call is TRBV7-7, the J call TRBJ1-3; 11 nucleotides match TRBD1. The CDR3 has 14 residues. Per germline, CDR1 SSHAT and CDR2 FNYEAQ (reference sequence). The trim removed 6 bases at V and 8 bases at J, leaving 6 bases unmatched. CDR3 protein: CASRGTGGRYTIYF. DNA of the CDR3: TGTGCCAGCAGGGGGACAGGGGGTCGGTACACCATATATTTT.

The sample holds a few counts of this clone. This chain uses TRBV5-1 with TRBJ2-6; D call uncertain. The CDR3 sequence is 13 residues long. V was clipped by 6 bases and J by 0 bases, with 4 bases between them. Germline assignment: CDR1 SGHRS and CDR2 YFSETQ. Here the CDR3 DNA reads TGCGCCAGCACCCGCTCTGGGGCCAACGTCCTGACTTTC. Its translation is CASTRSGANVLTF.

In its sample, this clone was seen once. This sequence joins TRBV18 and TRBJ2-1, with 9 bases fitting TRBD2. This CDR3 contains 16 residues. V dropped 3 bases and J dropped 0; count of bases not matched to a gene: 3. Germline CDR1 KGHSH, CDR2 LQKENI. The CDR3 region has the DNA TGTGCCAGCTCACCCCCGCGGGGGGGCTCCTACAATGAGCAGTTCTTC. It is translated as CASSPPRGGSYNEQFF.

This clone was seen just once. The chain uses TRBV30 and TRBJ2-5; perhaps TRBD2 as D (6 bases). Germline CDR1 is GTSNPN and CDR2 is SVGIG (reference sequence). This CDR3 is built from 13 residues. V lost 3 bases and J lost 4, with 12 bases in between. The CDR3 DNA reads TGTGCCTGGAGGGACGGGGGTGGAGAGACCCAGTACTTC. Translation: CAWRDGGGETQYF.

The J gene is TRBJ1-2, the V gene TRBV15; tentatively, D is TRBD1 (6 bases). Germline CDR1 reads LNHNV; CDR2 reads YYDKDF (reference sequence). CDR3 length: 14 residues. V gave up 5 bases and J gave up 5 bases, with 15 bases separating them. The CDR3, as DNA: TGTGCCACCAGCCGCCCAGGGGTAGAGTATGGCTACACCTTC. Its translation is CATSRPGVEYGYTF.

This chain joins TRBV27 and TRBJ1-2; TRBD1 agrees at 8 bases. V shed 4 bases and J 3 bases; nucleotides not matched to a gene: 1. CDR3 length equals 13 residues. Germline V gene data show CDR1 as MNHEY and CDR2 as SMNVEV (reference sequence). The CDR3 sequence is CASSSTGDYGYTF. Here the CDR3 DNA reads TGTGCCAGCAGTTCGACAGGGGACTATGGCTACACCTTC.

The chain has TRBV28 and TRBJ1-2, with 8 nucleotides matching TRBD1. V trimming: 3 bases; J trimming: 2 bases; junction bases outside the gene matches: 2. CDR1 and CDR2 from the germline V gene are MDHEN and SYDVKM. This CDR3 has 14 amino acids. This CDR3 is CASSLTGENYGYTF. The CDR3 DNA is TGTGCCAGCAGTTTGACAGGGGAGAACTATGGCTACACCTTC.